This T cell receptor (beta chain) was identified during a study of shared T cell receptors in the human thymus. Repertoires were generated with immunoSEQ multiplex PCR, while TCRdb's copy carries only in-frame clones and drops some. The sample has hundreds of thousands of clones; around 89% are singletons. This CDR3 contains 17 residues. Per the germline V gene, CDR1 is LNHDA and CDR2 is SQIVND (reference sequence). Trimming removed 4 bases from V and 7 bases from J; junction bases left unmatched: 15. This clone was seen a few times. These data also formed part of another study, on human thymus T cells. That investigation notes: Resections obtained during corrective heart surgery supplied the thymus tissue. V and J gene usage appeared biased in thymic and blood repertoires. The related literature has documented a marked overlap of thymic repertoires among unrelated individuals.

The receptor was isolated from a boy less than two years old with a congenital heart defect. The chain is built from TRBV19 and TRBJ2-2; 7 nucleotides agree with TRBD2. Sequencing was done on a sample of thymocytes. The CDR3 DNA sequence: TGTGCCAGTAGTAGACCCGGGGGGAGCGGGAAAGGCGGGGAGCTGTTTTTT. It yields the protein CASSRPGGSGKGGELFF.